The 27 T cell receptor beta chains below come from one sample, sequenced in a study of vaccination effects on CD4 cells after COVID-19. Peptide-pool stimulation followed by sequencing identified expanded antigen-specific CD4+ clonotypes in the ViraFEST assay. Following 10 days of culture, CD4+ T cells were isolated. All participants had two doses of either the BNT162b2 or mRNA-1273 vaccine. These TCRs are of unknown antigen specificity. This table comes from immunoSEQ multiplex PCR, and its TCRdb copy is limited to in-frame clones, with some not included. The sample has about 24,000 clones; more than 60% are singletons. The sequencing used CD4+ T cells from PBMCs cultured with HCoV-NL63 spike peptides, collected after COVID-19 vaccination. These receptors were taken from a human donor who received a COVID-19 vaccine.

J is TRBJ2-1 and V is TRBV18; possible D gene TRBD1, 6 bases. The V end lost 4 bases, the J end lost 6 bases, and 13 bases lay between the germline ends. The CDR3 runs to 14 residues. The V gene's germline CDR1 is KGHSH and CDR2 LQKENI. The CDR3: CASSHPGTPNEQFF. DNA for the CDR3: TGTGCCAGCTCACACCCCGGGACACCCAATGAGCAGTTCTTC.

V gene TRBV3-1 (or the pseudogene TRBV3-2) combines with J gene TRBJ2-2, with TRBD1 identical over 7 bases. Germline CDR1 LGHDT, CDR2 YNNKEL (reference sequence). With V trimmed by 6 bases and J by 1 base, 2 bases remained unmatched. The CDR3 contains 14 residues. The CDR3: CASSRTGNTGELFF. CDR3 in DNA: TGTGCCAGCAGTCGGACAGGGAACACCGGGGAGCTGTTTTTT.

CDR3 nucleotides: TGTGCCAGCAGTTTAGGGGAAAGAAATGAGCAGTTCTTC. Its protein is CASSLGERNEQFF. The chain couples TRBV12-3 or TRBV12-4 to TRBJ2-1; D not certain. CDR3 length: 13 amino acids. V lost 1 base and J lost 7, with 8 bases in between.

The chain is built from TRBV30 and TRBJ2-1; D assignment may be TRBD1 or TRBD2 (5 bases each). Trimming took 3 bases from V and 2 from J, leaving 17 bases between them. From germline, CDR1 is GTSNPN and CDR2 SVGIG (reference sequence). This CDR3 comprises 16 residues. The CDR3 loop reads CAWRGTVAGTYNEQFF. In DNA form, the CDR3 reads TGTGCCTGGAGGGGGACGGTGGCAGGAACCTACAATGAGCAGTTCTTC.

This chain links TRBV5-1 with TRBJ1-6; 8 bases fit TRBD1. The J segment lost 5 bases and the V segment lost 7 bases, leaving 8 bases of the junction unmatched. The CDR3 extends over 15 amino acids. Germline CDR1 SGHRS, CDR2 YFSETQ. The CDR3 nucleotides are TGCGCCAGCGCCCTAGGACAGGGAGATAATTCACCCCTCCACTTT. It is translated as CASALGQGDNSPLHF. Looking up the rest from reference TRBV5-1 and TRBJ1-6 gives the full variable domain: KAGVTQTPRYLIKTRGQQVTLSCSPISGHRSVSWYQQTPGQGLQFLFEYFSETQRNKGNFPGRFSGRQFSNSRSEMNVSTLELGDSALYLCASALGQGDNSPLHFGNGTRLTVT.

This chain uses TRBV7-6 with TRBJ1-5; D remains ambiguous. Looked up from germline, CDR1 is SGHVS and CDR2 is FNYEAQ. V was clipped by 1 base and J by 0 bases, with 10 bases between them. The CDR3 loop spans 16 amino acids. The CDR3 sequence: CASSLGAGYSNQPQHF. CDR3 sequence (DNA): TGTGCCAGCAGCTTAGGCGCTGGGTATAGCAATCAGCCCCAGCATTTT. Supplemented by reference TRBV7-6 and TRBJ1-5, the full variable domain reads GAGVSQSPRYKVTKRGQDVALRCDPISGHVSLYWYRQALGQGPEFLTYFNYEAQQDKSGLPNDRFSAERPEGSISTLTIQRTEQRDSAMYRCASSLGAGYSNQPQHFGDGTRLSIL.

The CDR3 DNA follows: TGTGCCAGCAGCCTGGGACCTACAGGGTTCGGCTCCTACGAGCAGTACTTC. Amino acid sequence: CASSLGPTGFGSYEQYF. This chain uses TRBV5-4 with TRBJ2-7; tentatively, D is TRBD1 (6 bases). Germline V CDR1 and CDR2: SGHNT, YYREEE (reference sequence). The V gene lost 4 bases and the J gene lost 0 bases, with 20 bases spanning the gap. This CDR3 contains 17 residues.

Points on this clone: A read error may produce the germline difference seen at one junction end. The chain is built from TRBV30 and TRBJ1-2; 7 nucleotides line up with TRBD1. CDR3 length equals 13 residues. Germline V CDR1 and CDR2: GTSNPN, SVGIG (reference sequence). This CDR3 is CAWSRNPGTDLGF. The CDR3 nucleotides are TGTGCCTGGAGTCGAAATCCCGGGACAGATCTAGGCTTC.

The gene calls are TRBV4-1 and TRBJ2-1; either TRBD1 or TRBD2 may supply D (5 bases each). Germline-derived CDR1 and CDR2 are MGHRA and YSYEKL. This CDR3 has 14 amino acids. The germline V and J ends were trimmed by 4 bases and 8 bases, with 15 bases remaining between them. CDR3 sequence (DNA): TGCGCCAGCAGCCCACGACCCCGGGGCTATGAGCAGTTCTTC. It is translated as CASSPRPRGYEQFF.

V is TRBV7-2 and J is TRBJ2-2; the D gene is possibly TRBD2 (6 bases). The CDR3 has 15 residues. Trimming cost V 7 bases and J 4 bases, with 16 bases left between them. Germline lookup yields CDR1 SGHTA and CDR2 FQGNSA. CDR3 coding DNA: TGTGCCAGCACCCCCGGGGGTGCCGGCACCGGGGAGCTGTTTTTT. Translated, it gives CASTPGGAGTGELFF.

The rearrangement links TRBV4-1 to TRBJ1-6, with no clear D. Germline CDR1 MGHRA, CDR2 YSYEKL. V lost 5 bases to trimming and J lost 9 bases, with 17 bases between them. This CDR3 has 15 residues. The DNA of the CDR3 is TGCGCCAGCAGCTACGGACCTTCTGGAGGTTCACCCCTCCACTTT. Translating gives CASSYGPSGGSPLHF.

V and J are TRBV5-6 and TRBJ2-7; D possibly corresponds to TRBD1 (7 bases). Germline-derived CDR1 and CDR2 are SGHDT and YYEEEE. Between the trimmed V and J ends, which lost 0 bases and 6 bases, there was a span of 13 bases. The CDR3 sequence is 14 residues long. CDR3 coding DNA: TGTGCCAGCAGCTTGGTTTCAGGGGGAGGCGAGCAGTACTTC. Protein sequence: CASSLVSGGGEQYF.

The chain carries TRBV10-3 and TRBJ1-6, with TRBD1 identical over 7 bases. The CDR3 loop spans 15 amino acids. CDR1 is ENHRY, CDR2 SYGVKD, per germline. Unmatched junction bases numbered 8, after V lost 5 bases and J lost 7 bases. Here the CDR3 reads CAISNPGRGNSPLHF. The CDR3 DNA reads TGTGCCATCAGTAACCCGGGCAGGGGGAATTCACCCCTCCACTTT.

The CDR3 loop is CAWRLPQGGPYNEQFF. In DNA form, the CDR3 reads TGTGCCTGGAGACTTCCCCAGGGGGGGCCCTACAATGAGCAGTTCTTC. V usage is TRBV30 and J usage is TRBJ2-1; D assignment may be TRBD1 or TRBD2 (7 bases each). This CDR3 region has 16 residues. Germline assignment: CDR1 GTSNPN and CDR2 SVGIG (reference sequence). Trimming took 3 bases from V and 2 from J, leaving 17 bases between them.

The V call is TRBV7-2, the J call TRBJ2-7; maybe TRBD1 (6 bases). Germline loops: CDR1 SGHTA, CDR2 FQGNSA. Deletions cut 5 bases from V and 6 bases from J, with 11 bases between. The CDR3 covers 12 residues. CDR3 residues: CASSRQGFEQYF. Here the CDR3 DNA reads TGTGCCAGCAGCCGCCAGGGGTTCGAGCAGTACTTC.

As DNA, the CDR3 is TGTGCCAGCAGTTACCGGACAGGGCAGTTGAACACTGAAGCTTTCTTT. Translated, it gives CASSYRTGQLNTEAFF. The chain joins TRBV28 to TRBJ1-1, with 8 bases fitting TRBD1. Germline CDR1 and CDR2: MDHEN and SYDVKM. The CDR3 covers 16 residues. V lost 4 bases to trimming and J lost 0 bases; unmatched junction nucleotides: 7.

In this sample, this clone turned up once. This chain joins TRBV14 and TRBJ2-5; either TRBD1 or TRBD2 may supply D (5 bases each). With 4 bases removed from V and 7 bases from J, the gap between germline ends came to 13 bases. Germline lookup yields CDR1 SGHDN and CDR2 FVKESK. The CDR3 consists of 13 residues. CDR3 in amino acids: CASSRGRGVTQYF. The CDR3 DNA reads TGTGCCAGCAGCCGAGGGAGAGGGGTGACCCAGTACTTC.

The V gene is TRBV11-1, the J gene TRBJ1-1; D ambiguous. V shed 5 bases and J shed 1 base, with 14 bases lying between them. CDR1 is SGHAT and CDR2 is FQDESV in the germline V gene (reference sequence). The CDR3 has 15 amino acids. The DNA of the CDR3 is TGTGCCAGCAGCCCACGGACTGGATCGAACACTGAAGCTTTCTTT. Translated: CASSPRTGSNTEAFF.

This rearrangement joins TRBV7-8 to TRBJ2-3, with D possibly matching TRBD2 (5 bases). CDR1 SGHVS and CDR2 FQNEAQ come from the germline V gene. Trimming took 1 base from V and 1 from J, leaving 6 bases between them. The CDR3 length is 14 residues. CDR3 protein: CASSLVGGTDTQYF. CDR3 bases: TGTGCCAGCAGCTTAGTGGGAGGCACAGATACGCAGTATTTT.

In this sample, this clone turned up a few times. The chain combines TRBV2 with TRBJ1-5; no clear D gene. V was shortened by 2 bases and J by 10 bases, with 12 bases between the two germline ends. Germline CDR1 and CDR2: SNHLY and FYNNEI. The CDR3 consists of 13 residues. This chain's CDR3 is CASSEWDAGPQHF. The CDR3 coding sequence is TGTGCCAGCAGTGAATGGGATGCAGGTCCCCAGCATTTT.

The gene calls are TRBV18 and TRBJ1-5; D call uncertain. The CDR3 runs 13 residues. CDR1 is KGHSH and CDR2 is LQKENI in the germline V gene. V was clipped by 2 bases and J by 0 bases, with 2 bases between them. The CDR3 reads CASSPDSNQPQHF. DNA of the CDR3: TGTGCCAGCTCACCAGATAGCAATCAGCCCCAGCATTTT.

The chain employs TRBV3-1 (or the pseudogene TRBV3-2) and TRBJ2-7; a possible D gene is TRBD2 (6 bases). CDR1 LGHDT and CDR2 YNNKEL come from the germline V gene (reference sequence). The CDR3 sequence is 15 residues long. V lost 4 bases and J 0 bases, leaving 13 bases between the germline ends. The CDR3 nucleotides read TGTGCCAGCAGCCCGGGACTGAGGAGCTCCTACGAGCAGTACTTC. Protein: CASSPGLRSSYEQYF.

The V call is TRBV5-6, the J call TRBJ2-4; possible D gene TRBD1, 5 bases. V gave up 1 base and J gave up 1 base, with 12 bases separating them. Germline V gives CDR1 SGHDT, CDR2 YYEEEE. This CDR3 has 16 amino acids. CDR3 bases: TGTGCCAGCAGCTTGCGCAGGGATGGGGCCAAAAACATTCAGTACTTC. Translating gives CASSLRRDGAKNIQYF. Full variable domain (outside the CDR3, taken from reference TRBV5-6 and TRBJ2-4): DAGVTQSPTHLIKTRGQQVTLRCSPKSGHDTVSWYQQALGQGPQFIFQYYEEEERQRGNFPDRFSGHQFPNYSSELNVNALLLGDSALYLCASSLRRDGAKNIQYFGAGTRLSVL.

This rearrangement joins TRBV6-1 to TRBJ1-5, with D perhaps TRBD1 (5 bases). The CDR3 is 17 amino acids. Germline loops: CDR1 MNHNS, CDR2 SASEGT. Trimming left V 2 bases short and J 6 bases short, with 20 bases between. For the CDR3, the DNA is TGTGCCAGCAGTGAATGGGGATTTACCGCGGGGGGTCAGCCCCAGCATTTT. This gives the protein CASSEWGFTAGGQPQHF.

The V call is TRBV4-1, the J call TRBJ1-6; D unclear. Germline CDR1 and CDR2: MGHRA and YSYEKL. The CDR3 totals 14 residues. Trimming removed 1 base at V and 6 bases at J, with 7 bases between. CDR3 bases: TGCGCCAGCAGCCAAGGGTATTCTAATTCACCCCTCCACTTT. Protein sequence: CASSQGYSNSPLHF.

V is TRBV14 and J is TRBJ2-2; D gene unclear. V lost 4 bases and J lost 6, with 12 bases in between. This CDR3 contains 14 residues. The V gene's germline CDR1 is SGHDN and CDR2 FVKESK. In DNA, the CDR3 is TGTGCCAGCAGCCTGAGGCCTGTCGCCGGGGAGCTGTTTTTT. As protein: CASSLRPVAGELFF.

The chain recombines TRBV10-3 with TRBJ1-2, with D hard to call. The germline V and J ends were trimmed by 0 bases and 0 bases, with 8 bases remaining between them. Germline V gives CDR1 ENHRY, CDR2 SYGVKD. There are 15 residues in the CDR3. CDR3 DNA sequence: TGTGCCATCAGTGAGTCCCAAACAGCTAACTATGGCTACACCTTC. It translates to CAISESQTANYGYTF.